The next 3 T cell receptor beta chains were all read from a single sample in a study of blood T cell repertoires in COVID-19. TCRdb's table, derived via immunoSEQ multiplex PCR, lists solely in-frame clones and lacks some. Of 240,000 or so clones listed, 90% are singletons. The sample was PBMCs or T cells enriched from blood (not recorded which). The receptor source for this set is a man aged 45-65 years who had been exposed to COVID-19.

The rearrangement uses TRBV7-3 and TRBJ2-2; 10 bases align to TRBD1. Losses at the gene ends were 5 bases for V and 8 bases for J; bases not matched to a gene: 5. CDR1 is SGHTA, CDR2 FQGTGA, per germline. CDR3 length: 14 amino acids. Written as DNA, the CDR3 is TGTGCCAGCAGCCCGGGACAGGGGACAGGGGAGCTGTTTTTT. The encoded protein is CASSPGQGTGELFF.

This clone was observed a few times. V is TRBV5-1 and J is TRBJ2-7; D gene ambiguous. This CDR3 region has 15 residues. V was trimmed by 0 bases and J by 0 bases, leaving 10 bases between them. From germline, CDR1 is SGHRS and CDR2 YFSETQ. The CDR3 DNA is TGCGCCAGCAGCTTGGGACCTAGATTCTCCTACGAGCAGTACGTC. Encoded protein: CASSLGPRFSYEQYV.

The CDR3 here is CASSKDRGQYEKLFF. The CDR3 nucleotides are TGTGCCAGCAGCAAGGACCGCGGGCAGTACGAAAAACTGTTTTTT. V usage is TRBV21-1 and J usage is TRBJ1-4. TRBV21-1 is flagged as a pseudogene. This CDR3 comprises 15 residues.